Each of the 19 T cell receptor delta chains below was sequenced from the same sample in a study of gamma-delta T cells after stem cell transplantation. TCRdb redid clone calling on the RT-PCR reads using CATT. The table records 11,000 or so delta-chain clones, about 1.2% of them present only once. Sequenced input: gamma-delta T cells. The receptors come from a human donor. It is not recorded whose cells these are; they may come from a transplant donor.

On this clone: A far more abundant clone sits one base away, making this likely a read error. Other DNA sequences from this sample encode an identical CDR3 as well. This sequence joins TRDV2 and TRDJ1; a possible D gene is TRDD3 (5 bases). The CDR3 runs 15 residues. The germline CDR1 and CDR2 sequences are GEAIGNYY and EKD. Trimming left V 3 bases short and J 3 bases short, with 16 bases between. The CDR3 loop reads CACDGVGRGADKLIF. The CDR3 DNA reads TGTGCCTGTGACGGGGTGGGGCGGGGCGCCGATAAACTCATCTTT.

Concerning this clone itself: Given a much more abundant clone one base away, this may be a read error. The sample holds other DNA sequences that translate to the same CDR3. The gene calls are TRDV2 and TRDJ1; 9 bases map to TRDD3. The germline gives CDR1 GEAIGNYY, CDR2 EKD. This CDR3 is built from 14 residues. The CDR3 loop is CACDTLGESDKLIF. The CDR3 nucleotides read TGTGCCTGCGACACACTGGGGGAGTCCGATAAACTCATCTTT.

As for this clone: With only one base between it and a far larger clone, this is likely a read error. Other DNA sequences in the sample encode the same CDR3. The chain carries TRDV2 and TRDJ3, with 8 bases lining up with TRDD3. Germline values: CDR1 GEAIGNYY, CDR2 EKD. The trim removed 4 bases at V and 6 bases at J, leaving 19 bases unmatched. This CDR3 spans 20 amino acids. The CDR3, as DNA: TGTGCCTGTGATACCGGGCTACTGGTGAGGGATACGGTGGACACCCGACAGATGTTTTTC. This gives the protein CACDTGLLVRDTVDTRQMFF.

This clone showed up just a few times. It is likely a read error: a sequence one base away is far more abundant. At the DNA level, this CDR3 is encoded by other sequences in the same sample as well. The CDR3 spells CACDTVRGIRNPDKLIF. The CDR3 coding sequence is TGTGCCTGTGACACCGTCCGGGGGATACGAAATCCCGACAAACTCATCTTT. The chain joins TRDV2 to TRDJ1, with 10 bases aligning to TRDD3. Germline V gene lookup returns CDR1 GEAIGNYY and CDR2 EKD. The CDR3 is made up of 17 amino acids.

In its sample, this clone is medium-sized. The CDR3 nucleotides are TGTGCCTGTGACACCGTTGGGATCCGAGGGCAGGAGGATAAACTCATCTTT. Amino acids: CACDTVGIRGQEDKLIF. The chain combines TRDV2 with TRDJ1, with TRDD3 as a possible D gene (5 bases). Germline values: CDR1 GEAIGNYY, CDR2 EKD. Trimming removed 0 bases from V and 5 bases from J, with 21 bases in between. The CDR3 consists of 17 residues.

This clone was observed a few times. V gene TRDV2 combines with J gene TRDJ3, with D uncertain. Trimming took 3 bases from V and 0 from J, leaving 14 bases between them. The CDR3 has 18 residues. Germline CDR1 and CDR2: GEAIGNYY and EKD. In nucleotides, the CDR3 is TGTGCCTGTGACCCGGTACGCTCCCGCTCCTGGGACACCCGACAGATGTTTTTC. This gives the protein CACDPVRSRSWDTRQMFF.

This clone is medium-sized in the sample. The chain joins TRDV2 to TRDJ1; TRDD3 might be the D (6 bases). The CDR3 is 17 amino acids. Trimming pared 0 bases from V and 2 bases from J, leaving 18 bases between. The germline V gene encodes CDR1 GEAIGNYY and CDR2 EKD. CDR3 bases: TGTGCCTGTGACACCGTTGGGGGCGAACATAAGACCGATAAACTCATCTTT. This gives the protein CACDTVGGEHKTDKLIF.

Worth noting for this clone: A far larger clone lies a single base away; this is likely a read error. The chain combines TRDV2 with TRDJ1; 13 bases agree with TRDD3. Trimming cost V 5 bases and J 0 bases; bases outside gene matches: 14. Germline V gene data show CDR1 as GEAIGNYY and CDR2 as EKD. CDR3 length: 19 amino acids. The CDR3, as DNA: TGTGCCTGTGCCGCTCTCACTGGGGGATACGCTACCTACACCGATAAACTCATCTTT. Its translation: CACAALTGGYATYTDKLIF.

This clone was seen a handful of times. At one end, the junction sequence differs from germline, possibly due to a read error. The rearrangement links TRDV2 to TRDJ1; D is possibly TRDD2 (8 bases). This CDR3 has 21 amino acids. The germline V gene has CDR1 GEAIGNYY and CDR2 EKD. The CDR3 here is CACDTVLPTPGWGKDTNKLIF. The CDR3 nucleotides read TGTGCCTGTGACACCGTGCTTCCTACTCCGGGGTGGGGGAAAGACACCAATAAACTCATCTTT.

This clone qualifies as large. Distinct nucleotide sequences in the sample also encode this CDR3. V usage is TRDV2 and J usage is TRDJ1, with D possibly TRDD3 on 5 matching bases. Looked up from germline, CDR1 is GEAIGNYY and CDR2 is EKD. The CDR3 sequence is 16 residues long. Trimming removed 0 bases at V and 0 bases at J, with 13 bases between. The CDR3 DNA follows: TGTGCCTGTGACACCGTGGTGGGGAAGTACACCGATAAACTCATCTTT. Translating it yields CACDTVVGKYTDKLIF.

This clone showed up just a few times. This chain joins TRDV2 and TRDJ2; TRDD3 aligns across 9 bases. V was pared by 3 bases and J by 3 bases, with 7 bases of the junction left unmatched. The CDR3 is made up of 16 amino acids. CDR1 and CDR2 from the germline V gene are GEAIGNYY and EKD. CDR3 coding DNA: TGTGCCTGTGACCTACTGGGGGAGAGTATGACAGCACAACTCTTCTTT. Its protein product is CACDLLGESMTAQLFF.

Sample share makes this clone medium-sized. The genes are TRDV2 and TRDJ3; 11 nucleotides agree with TRDD3. CDR1 is GEAIGNYY and CDR2 is EKD in the germline V gene. Losses at the gene ends were 0 bases for V and 0 bases for J; bases not matched to a gene: 6. This CDR3 is built from 20 residues. The DNA for the CDR3 is TGTGCCTGTGACACCGTACTGGGGGATATTAGCTCCTGGGACACCCGACAGATGTTTTTC. This encodes CACDTVLGDISSWDTRQMFF.

This clone is judged large. V gene TRDV2 combines with J gene TRDJ1, with 8 nucleotides matching TRDD3. Trimming took 0 bases from V and 4 from J; bases not matched to a gene: 12. From germline, CDR1 is GEAIGNYY and CDR2 EKD. The CDR3 totals 17 residues. DNA for the CDR3: TGTGCCTGTGACACCGTAGTTACTGGGGGTAGCTTCGATAAACTCATCTTT. This translates into CACDTVVTGGSFDKLIF.

This clone has a handful of counts. A far larger clone is just one base off, so this is likely a read error. This specimen includes other DNA sequences encoding the same CDR3. The chain employs TRDV2 and TRDJ1; 11 bases map to TRDD3. CDR1 is GEAIGNYY and CDR2 is EKD in the germline V gene. The CDR3 runs to 14 residues. V trimming: 4 bases; J trimming: 5 bases; junction bases outside the gene matches: 5. The DNA for the CDR3 is TGTGCCTGTGAGCGAATGGGGGATACGGATAAACTCATCTTT. This translates into CACERMGDTDKLIF.

In the case of this clone: TCRdb lists the protein of a much larger clone for this DNA, which differs at residue 4, so this is likely a read error; the protein given here is translated from the DNA itself. The rearrangement joins TRDV2 to TRDJ1; the D is unclear. Germline CDR1 is GEAIGNYY and CDR2 is EKD. The V end lost 4 bases, the J end lost 5 bases, and 16 bases lay between the germline ends. This CDR3 spans 14 amino acids. As DNA, the CDR3 is TGTGCCTGTGAAACCGTCGGGAGTGGTGATAAACTCATCTTT. Its translation is CACETVGSGDKLIF.

This clone has more than one count but fewer than ten. A much larger clone is a single base away; this may be a read error. The chain employs TRDV2 and TRDJ1, with TRDD3 matching over 7 bases. CDR3 length: 17 residues. CDR1 GEAIGNYY and CDR2 EKD come from the germline V gene. This CDR3 is CAFDPIPGGKYTDKLIF. CDR3 coding DNA: TGTGCCTTTGACCCGATACCTGGGGGGAAATACACCGATAAACTCATCTTT.

For this clone: The TCRdb protein, from a much larger clone, departs from this DNA's translation at residue 9, likely by read error; the protein shown derives from the DNA. The V call is TRDV2, the J call TRDJ1; weak D call: TRDD3 (5 bases). Looked up from germline, CDR1 is GEAIGNYY and CDR2 is EKD. This CDR3 region has 16 residues. V lost 2 bases and J lost 3, with 18 bases in between. As DNA, the CDR3 is TGTGCCTGTGACAGGGTGGGGACCTCCGGCGCCGATAAACTCATCTTT. Protein: CACDRVGTSGADKLIF.

Concerning this clone itself: The likely explanation is a read error, given a far larger clone one base away. Other nucleotide sequences from this sample produce the same CDR3. J is TRDJ1 and V is TRDV2; no clear D. CDR3 length equals 17 residues. V lost 4 bases to trimming and J lost 0 bases, with 20 bases between them. Germline assignment: CDR1 GEAIGNYY and CDR2 EKD. The CDR3 DNA sequence: TGTGCCTGTGATACCGTCGGCGGTCCCCATTACACCGATAAACTCATCTTT. This translates into CACDTVGGPHYTDKLIF.

This clone was seen at least ten times. This rearrangement joins TRDV2 to TRDJ3, with TRDD3 identical over 8 bases. The germline gives CDR1 GEAIGNYY, CDR2 EKD. Germline trimming cut 0 bases from V and 0 bases from J; bases unmatched to any gene: 12. CDR3 length: 21 residues. CDR3 bases: TGTGCCTGTGACACCGCTGGGGTACTGGGGGCCCACTCCTGGGACACCCGACAGATGTTTTTC. Translated: CACDTAGVLGAHSWDTRQMFF.